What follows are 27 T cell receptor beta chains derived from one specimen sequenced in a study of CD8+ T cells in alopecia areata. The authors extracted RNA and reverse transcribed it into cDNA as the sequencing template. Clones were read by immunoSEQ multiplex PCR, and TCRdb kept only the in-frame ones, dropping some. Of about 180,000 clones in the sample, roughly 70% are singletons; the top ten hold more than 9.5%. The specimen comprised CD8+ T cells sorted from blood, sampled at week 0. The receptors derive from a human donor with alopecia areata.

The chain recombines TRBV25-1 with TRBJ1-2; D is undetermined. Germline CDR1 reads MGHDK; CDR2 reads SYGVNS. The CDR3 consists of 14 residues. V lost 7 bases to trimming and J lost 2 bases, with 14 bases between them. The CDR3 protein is CASIPSGENYGYTF. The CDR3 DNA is TGTGCCAGCATCCCTTCCGGGGAAAACTATGGCTACACCTTC.

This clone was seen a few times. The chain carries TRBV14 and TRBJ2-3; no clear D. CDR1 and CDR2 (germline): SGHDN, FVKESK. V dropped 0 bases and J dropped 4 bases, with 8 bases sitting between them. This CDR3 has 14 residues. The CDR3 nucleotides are TGTGCCAGCAGCCAAGATCTTAGAGCAGATACGCAGTATTTT. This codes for CASSQDLRADTQYF.

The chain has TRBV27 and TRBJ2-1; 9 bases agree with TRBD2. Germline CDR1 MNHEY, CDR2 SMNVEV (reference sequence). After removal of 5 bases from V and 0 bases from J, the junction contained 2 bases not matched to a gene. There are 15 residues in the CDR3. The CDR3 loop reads CASSARGGSYNEQFF. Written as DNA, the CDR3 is TGTGCCAGCAGTGCGCGGGGGGGCTCCTACAATGAGCAGTTCTTC.

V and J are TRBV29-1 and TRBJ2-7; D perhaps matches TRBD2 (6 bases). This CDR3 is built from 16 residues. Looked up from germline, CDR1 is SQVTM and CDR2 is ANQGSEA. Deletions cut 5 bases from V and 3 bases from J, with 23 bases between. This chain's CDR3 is CSVWGVGRYGVYEQYF. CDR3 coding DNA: TGCAGCGTTTGGGGGGTAGGCCGTTATGGAGTCTACGAGCAGTACTTC.

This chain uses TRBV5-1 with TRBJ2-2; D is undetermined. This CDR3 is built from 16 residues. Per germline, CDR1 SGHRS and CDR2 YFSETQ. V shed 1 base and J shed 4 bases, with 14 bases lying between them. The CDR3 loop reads CASSLIIGMGTGELFF. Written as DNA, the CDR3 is TGCGCCAGCAGCTTGATCATTGGTATGGGCACCGGGGAGCTGTTTTTT.

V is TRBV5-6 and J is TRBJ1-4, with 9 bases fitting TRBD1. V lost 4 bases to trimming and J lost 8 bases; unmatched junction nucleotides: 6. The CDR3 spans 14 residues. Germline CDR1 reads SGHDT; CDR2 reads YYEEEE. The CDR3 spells CASSRTGVGEKLFF. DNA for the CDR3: TGTGCCAGCAGCCGGACAGGGGTTGGGGAAAAACTGTTTTTT.

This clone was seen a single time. The CDR3 loop reads CASSHPGTGVGNEQFF. The CDR3 nucleotides read TGCGCCAGCAGCCACCCCGGGACAGGGGTGGGGAATGAGCAGTTCTTC. The chain joins TRBV4-1 to TRBJ2-1; 10 nucleotides match TRBD1. The CDR3 is made up of 16 amino acids. Per germline, CDR1 MGHRA and CDR2 YSYEKL. The trim removed 3 bases at V and 7 bases at J, leaving 9 bases unmatched.

CDR3 amino acids: CASSLFRDNEQFF. The CDR3 DNA follows: TGTGCCAGCAGTTTGTTCAGGGACAATGAGCAGTTCTTC. This chain uses TRBV6-6 with TRBJ2-1; D possibly corresponds to TRBD1 (5 bases). This CDR3 is built from 13 residues. From germline, CDR1 is MNHNY and CDR2 SVGAGI (reference sequence). Trimming shortened V by 4 bases and J by 5 bases, and 9 bases separated the two germline ends.

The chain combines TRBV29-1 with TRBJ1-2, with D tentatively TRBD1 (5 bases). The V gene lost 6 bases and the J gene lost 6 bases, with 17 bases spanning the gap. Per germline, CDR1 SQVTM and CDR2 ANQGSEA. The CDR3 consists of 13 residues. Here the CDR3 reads CSVPERGPHGYTF. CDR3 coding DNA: TGCAGCGTGCCGGAGAGGGGACCCCATGGCTACACCTTC.

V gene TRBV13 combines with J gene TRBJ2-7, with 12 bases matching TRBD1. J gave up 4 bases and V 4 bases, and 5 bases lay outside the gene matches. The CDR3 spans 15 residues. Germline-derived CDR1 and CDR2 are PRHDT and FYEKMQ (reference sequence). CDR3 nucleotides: TGTGCCAGCAGCTGGGGACAGGGGGCACGATACGAGCAGTACTTC. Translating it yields CASSWGQGARYEQYF.

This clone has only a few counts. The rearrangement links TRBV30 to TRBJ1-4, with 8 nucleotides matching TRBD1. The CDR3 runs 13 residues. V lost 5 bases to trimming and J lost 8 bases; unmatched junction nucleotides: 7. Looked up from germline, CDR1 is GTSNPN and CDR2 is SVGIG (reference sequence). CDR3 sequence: CAWQQGVGEKLFF. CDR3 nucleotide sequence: TGTGCCTGGCAACAGGGGGTCGGCGAAAAACTGTTTTTT.

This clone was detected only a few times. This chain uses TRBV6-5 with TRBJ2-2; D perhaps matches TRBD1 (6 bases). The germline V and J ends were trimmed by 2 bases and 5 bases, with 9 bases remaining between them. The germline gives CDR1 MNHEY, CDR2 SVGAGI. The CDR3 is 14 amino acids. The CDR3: CASSYRQGTGELFF. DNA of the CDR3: TGTGCCAGCAGTTACCGTCAGGGGACCGGGGAGCTGTTTTTT.

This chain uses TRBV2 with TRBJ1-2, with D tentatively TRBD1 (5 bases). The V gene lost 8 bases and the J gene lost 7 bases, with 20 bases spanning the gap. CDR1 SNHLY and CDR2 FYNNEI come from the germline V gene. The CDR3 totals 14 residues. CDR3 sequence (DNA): TGTGCCAGCCTGACGAGACAGCTTGGGCTTGGCTACACCTTC. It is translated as CASLTRQLGLGYTF. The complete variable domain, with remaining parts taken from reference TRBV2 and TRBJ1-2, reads EPEVTQTPSHQVTQMGQEVILRCVPISNHLYFYWYRQILGQKVEFLVSFYNNEISEKSEIFDDQFSVERPDGSNFTLKIRSTKLEDSAMYFCASLTRQLGLGYTFGSGTRLTVV.

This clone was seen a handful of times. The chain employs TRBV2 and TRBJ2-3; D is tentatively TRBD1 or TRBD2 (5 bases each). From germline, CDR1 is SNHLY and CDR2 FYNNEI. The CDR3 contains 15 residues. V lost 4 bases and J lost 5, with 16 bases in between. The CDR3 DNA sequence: TGTGCCAGCAGTGCTTCTCGGGGCGGAATAGATACGCAGTATTTT. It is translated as CASSASRGGIDTQYF.

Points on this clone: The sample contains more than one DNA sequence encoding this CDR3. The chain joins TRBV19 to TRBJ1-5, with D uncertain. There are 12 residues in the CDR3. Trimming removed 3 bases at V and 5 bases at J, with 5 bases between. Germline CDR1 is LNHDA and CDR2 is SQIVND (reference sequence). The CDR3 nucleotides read TGTGCCAGTAGTATTGGCGATCAGCCCCAGCATTTT. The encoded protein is CASSIGDQPQHF.

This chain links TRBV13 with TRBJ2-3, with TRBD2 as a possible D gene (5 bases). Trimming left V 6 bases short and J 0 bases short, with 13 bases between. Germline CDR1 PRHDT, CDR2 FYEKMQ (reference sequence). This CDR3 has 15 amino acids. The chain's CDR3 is CASRLVGYSTDTQYF. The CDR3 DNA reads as TGTGCCAGCAGACTAGTGGGCTACAGCACAGATACGCAGTATTTT.

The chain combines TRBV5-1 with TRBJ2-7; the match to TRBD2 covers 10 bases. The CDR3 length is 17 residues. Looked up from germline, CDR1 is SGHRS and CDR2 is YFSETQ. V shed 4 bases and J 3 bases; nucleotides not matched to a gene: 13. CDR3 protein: CASSPSPLAGVFYEQYF. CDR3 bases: TGCGCCAGCAGCCCCTCCCCTCTAGCGGGGGTGTTCTACGAGCAGTACTTC.

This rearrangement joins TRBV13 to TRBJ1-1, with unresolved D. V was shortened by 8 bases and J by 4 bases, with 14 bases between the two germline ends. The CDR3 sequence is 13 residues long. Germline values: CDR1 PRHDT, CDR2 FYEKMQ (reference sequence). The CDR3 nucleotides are TGTGCCAGCGTCATCGGTATGGGCACTGAAGCTTTCTTT. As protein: CASVIGMGTEAFF.

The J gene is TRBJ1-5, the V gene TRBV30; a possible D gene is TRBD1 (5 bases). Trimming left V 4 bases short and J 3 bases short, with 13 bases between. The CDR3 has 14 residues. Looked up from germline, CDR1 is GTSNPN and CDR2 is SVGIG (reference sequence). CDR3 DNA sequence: TGTGCCTGGACCCCGGGGGGTCTCAATCAGCCCCAGCATTTT. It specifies CAWTPGGLNQPQHF.

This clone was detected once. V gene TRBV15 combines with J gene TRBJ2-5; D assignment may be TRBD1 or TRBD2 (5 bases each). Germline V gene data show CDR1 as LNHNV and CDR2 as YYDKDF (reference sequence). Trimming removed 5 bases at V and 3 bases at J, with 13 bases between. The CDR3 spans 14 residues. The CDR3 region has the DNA TGTGCCACCAGCTCCCTTATGGGGGAAGAGACCCAGTACTTC. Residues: CATSSLMGEETQYF. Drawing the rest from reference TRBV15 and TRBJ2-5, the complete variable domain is DAMVIQNPRYQVTQFGKPVTLSCSQTLNHNVMYWYQQKSSQAPKLLFHYYDKDFNNEADTPDNFQSRRPNTSFCFLDIRSPGLGDTAMYLCATSSLMGEETQYFGPGTRLLVL.

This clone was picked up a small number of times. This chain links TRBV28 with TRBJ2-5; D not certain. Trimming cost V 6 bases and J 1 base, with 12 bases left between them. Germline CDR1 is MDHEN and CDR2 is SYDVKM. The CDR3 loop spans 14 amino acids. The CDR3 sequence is CASRPDVAQETQYF. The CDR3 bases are TGTGCCAGCAGACCGGACGTAGCCCAAGAGACCCAGTACTTC.

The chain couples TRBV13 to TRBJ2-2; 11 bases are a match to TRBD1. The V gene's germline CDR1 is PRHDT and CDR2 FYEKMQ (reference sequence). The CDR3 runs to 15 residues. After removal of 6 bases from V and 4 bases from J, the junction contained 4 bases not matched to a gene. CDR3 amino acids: CASSLGTGGTGELFF. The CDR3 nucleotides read TGTGCCAGCAGTCTCGGGACAGGGGGCACCGGGGAGCTGTTTTTT.

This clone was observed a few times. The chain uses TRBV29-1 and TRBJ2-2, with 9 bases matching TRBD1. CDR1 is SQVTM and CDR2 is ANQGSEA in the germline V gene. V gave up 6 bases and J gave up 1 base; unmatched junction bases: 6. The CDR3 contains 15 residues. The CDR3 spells CSVGGQGQNTGELFF. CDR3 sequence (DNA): TGCAGCGTGGGGGGACAGGGACAGAACACCGGGGAGCTGTTTTTT.

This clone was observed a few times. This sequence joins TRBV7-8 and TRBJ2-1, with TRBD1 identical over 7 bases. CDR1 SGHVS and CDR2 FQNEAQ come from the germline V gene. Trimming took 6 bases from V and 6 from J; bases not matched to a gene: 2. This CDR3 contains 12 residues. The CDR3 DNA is TGTGCCAGCAGTCGGGACAGCAATGAGCAGTTCTTC. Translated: CASSRDSNEQFF.

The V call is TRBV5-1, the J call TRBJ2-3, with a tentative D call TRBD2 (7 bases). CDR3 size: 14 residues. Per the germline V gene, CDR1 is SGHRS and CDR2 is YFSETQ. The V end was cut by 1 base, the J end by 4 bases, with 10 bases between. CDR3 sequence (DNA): TGCGCCAGCAGCTTGCGGGGGGCCTCAGATACGCAGTATTTT. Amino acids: CASSLRGASDTQYF.

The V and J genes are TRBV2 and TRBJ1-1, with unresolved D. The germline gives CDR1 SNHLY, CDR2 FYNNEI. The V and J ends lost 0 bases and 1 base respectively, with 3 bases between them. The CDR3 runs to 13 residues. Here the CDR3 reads CASSEAANTEAFF. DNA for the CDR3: TGTGCCAGCAGTGAAGCGGCGAACACTGAAGCTTTCTTT.

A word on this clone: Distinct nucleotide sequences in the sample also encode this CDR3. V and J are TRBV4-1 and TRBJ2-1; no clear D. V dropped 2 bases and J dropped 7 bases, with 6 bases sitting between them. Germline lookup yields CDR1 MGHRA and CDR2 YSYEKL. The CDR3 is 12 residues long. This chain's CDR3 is CASSQKGNEQFF. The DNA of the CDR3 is TGCGCCAGCAGCCAAAAGGGTAATGAGCAGTTCTTC.